This TCR beta chain emerged from a study of shared T cell receptors in the human thymus. The CDR3 spans 17 residues. Germline V gene sequence: CDR1 SGHVS, CDR2 FNYEAQ. V lost 0 bases and J lost 7, with 18 bases in between. Clones were sequenced by immunoSEQ multiplex PCR, and TCRdb holds only the in-frame ones, with some missing. Of hundreds of thousands of clones listed, roughly 88% were seen once; the top ten hold 0.0095% to 0.011%. This sample was also put to use in a study of human thymus T cells. That work states: Having surgery to correct congenital heart defects, healthy Finnish infants acted as the donors. Thymus tissue was removed during corrective cardiac surgery. Across thymic and blood repertoires, the usage of V and J genes appeared to be biased. Unrelated individuals reportedly shared highly overlapping thymic TCR repertoires.

The sequence derives from a girl under three years old with a congenital heart defect. Sequenced sample: thymocytes. This chain joins TRBV7-6 and TRBJ1-4; no definite D call. The CDR3 region has the DNA TGTGCCAGCAGCTTAGCCCAGGCCCTCAGCACGAGTGAAAAACTGTTTTTT. Translated, it gives CASSLAQALSTSEKLFF.